These T cell receptor beta chains were read from a single sample in a study of cytomegalovirus exposure and HLA in healthy donors. The method was immunoSEQ multiplex PCR; TCRdb's version includes in-frame clones alone and lacks a portion of them. Of some 110,000 clones listed, over 80% are singletons. Source material: PBMCs. These receptors originate from a man younger than 40 in good health and CMV-seronegative. CDR3s include the opening cysteine and the closing phenylalanine or tryptophan. The D gene is left open where the match is weak. Only some rows state a clone size, as once, few, many or a class for expanded clones.

few,TRBV27,.,TRBJ2-3,CASSLRQVTDTQYF,TGTGCCAGCAGTTTGCGACAGGTCACAGATACGCAGTATTTT
.,TRBV6-1,.,TRBJ1-5,CASSEILHTNQPQHF,TGTGCCAGCAGTGAAATCCTCCACACGAATCAGCCCCAGCATTTT
.,TRBV18,.,TRBJ2-1,CASSPVRASSYNEQFF,TGTGCCAGCTCACCCGTGAGGGCCAGCTCCTACAATGAGCAGTTCTTC
.,TRBV9,.,TRBJ2-3,CASSAGLDTDTQYF,TGTGCCAGCAGCGCGGGTCTCGACACAGATACGCAGTATTTT
.,TRBV13,.,TRBJ2-7,CASSLAVAHTYEQYF,TGTGCCAGCAGCTTAGCGGTTGCGCATACCTACGAGCAGTACTTC
.,TRBV10-2,.,TRBJ1-6,CATFPGQGNIHF,TGCGCCACCTTCCCGGGACAAGGTAATATCCACTTT
.,TRBV7-9,.,TRBJ1-3,CASSLLGQDTIYF,TGTGCCAGCAGCTTACTGGGGCAAGACACCATATATTTT
once,TRBV6-1,TRBD2,TRBJ2-5,CASSSQAPGGETQYF,TGTGCCAGCAGTTCCCAAGCCCCGGGGGGAGAGACCCAGTACTTC
.,TRBV6-5,.,TRBJ1-2,CASRPQTASGYTF,TGTGCCAGCCGACCCCAGACAGCTTCTGGCTACACCTTC
few,TRBV5-6,.,TRBJ2-2,CASSWTSIGELFF,TGTGCCAGCAGCTGGACATCCATAGGGGAGCTGTTTTTT